The 8 T cell receptor beta chains below all came from one sample that was sequenced in a study of human T cells and chemical hapten exposure. This sample's time point: pre-sensitization, week 0. The sample's treatment: therapeutic diphenylcyclopropenone sensitization with weekly scalp DPC. TCRdb analysed the RACE reads with MiXCR anew, one entry per CDR3 protein. This table holds 240,000 or so distinct CDR3 sequences, about 9% found once. The specimen comprised whole blood, sampled in connection with sensitization to the hapten diphenylcyclopropenone (DPC). Every receptor here comes from a woman aged 40-49 years with alopecia areata. Some clones in this sample may be carry-over from other donors' samples.

At least ten counts were recorded for this clonotype. This rearrangement joins TRBV4-3 to TRBJ1-2; TRBD1 matches 10 bases. This CDR3 spans 14 amino acids. With V trimmed by 6 bases and J by 6 bases, 7 bases remained unmatched. Germline-derived CDR1 and CDR2 are LGHNA and YSLEER. CDR3 amino acids: CASRKIGTGDGYTF. CDR3 coding DNA: TGCGCCAGCAGAAAGATTGGGACAGGGGATGGCTACACCTTC.

The CDR3 DNA reads as TGTGCCAGCAGCTCAGGAAGGGGATCCTATGGCTACACCTTC. This encodes CASSSGRGSYGYTF. The chain carries TRBV7-3 and TRBJ1-2; a possible D gene is TRBD1 (5 bases). Germline loops: CDR1 SGHTA, CDR2 FQGTGA. V was shortened by 4 bases and J by 4 bases, with 13 bases between the two germline ends. CDR3 length: 14 residues. Full variable domain (outside the CDR3, taken from reference TRBV7-3 and TRBJ1-2): GAGVSQTPSNKVTEKGKYVELRCDPISGHTALYWYRQSLGQGPEFLIYFQGTGAADDSGLPNDRFFAVRPEGSVSTLKIQRTERGDSAVYLCASSSGRGSYGYTFGSGTRLTVV.

The chain recombines TRBV18 with TRBJ1-1, with D unclear. The CDR3 covers 17 residues. V was cut by 6 bases and J by 0 bases, with 20 bases left in between. From germline, CDR1 is KGHSH and CDR2 LQKENI. In nucleotides, the CDR3 is TGTGCCAGCTCCTTTCAAGGTATAAGGATCATGAACACTGAAGCTTTCTTT. Translated, it gives CASSFQGIRIMNTEAFF.

J is TRBJ2-7 and V is TRBV6-6; D may be TRBD1 (6 bases). V shed 6 bases and J shed 7 bases, with 10 bases lying between them. The CDR3 consists of 11 residues. CDR1 MNHNY and CDR2 SVGAGI come from the germline V gene (reference sequence). The CDR3 loop reads CASRVRGEQYF. CDR3 DNA sequence: TGTGCCAGCAGGGTAAGGGGGGAGCAGTACTTC.

This clonotype was detected only a few times. The chain is built from TRBV20-1 and TRBJ2-3; D ambiguous. The CDR3 is made up of 15 amino acids. V shed 5 bases and J shed 2 bases, with 17 bases lying between them. Germline loops: CDR1 DFQATT, CDR2 SNEGSKA (reference sequence). CDR3 loop: CSASPAILTTDTQYF. As DNA, the CDR3 is TGCAGTGCTTCCCCGGCCATTTTGACCACAGATACGCAGTATTTT.

This clonotype was picked up a small number of times. The CDR3 here is CASSSRPNHQETQYF. The CDR3 DNA reads TGTGCCAGCAGTTCTAGACCCAACCATCAAGAGACCCAGTACTTC. V usage is TRBV7-8 and J usage is TRBJ2-5, with D unresolved. Between the trimmed V and J ends, which lost 6 bases and 2 bases, there was a span of 16 bases. The V gene's germline CDR1 is SGHVS and CDR2 FQNEAQ. The CDR3 length is 15 residues.

This clonotype appeared a few times. V is TRBV5-8 and J is TRBJ1-5, with D unresolved. The CDR3 has 15 residues. Per germline, CDR1 SGHTS and CDR2 YDEGEE. With 0 bases removed from V and 4 bases from J, the gap between germline ends came to 11 bases. The CDR3 sequence is CASSLAGRNNQPQHF. CDR3 sequence (DNA): TGTGCCAGCAGCTTGGCCGGCAGAAATAATCAGCCCCAGCATTTT.

Of note for this clonotype: The junction departs from germline at one end; a sequencing error may be responsible. CDR3 DNA: TGTGCCAGCAGCGTACGGGACGCCGAAAACCTGTTTTTT. It is translated as CASSVRDAENLFF. The V gene is TRBV9, the J gene TRBJ1-4, with D possibly being TRBD1 (5 bases). The CDR3 contains 13 residues. CDR1 and CDR2 from the germline V gene are SGDLS and YYNGEE.